This TCR beta chain came from a study of T cell responses to AZD1222 COVID-19 vaccine. Overall study findings and caveats: All repertoire sampling was performed exclusively after the peak T cell response. The span of vaccine-associated CD4 TCRs extended across spike, with dominance at 160-218 and 743-854. Two AZD1222 doses significantly raised spike-specific TCR breadth and depth over controls.

With regard to this clone: What it binds is not known.

Libraries were prepared by immunoSEQ multiplex PCR; TCRdb keeps only in-frame clonotypes and omits some of them. The sample yields some 130,000 clones, over 85% seen once. Germline V gives CDR1 SQVTM, CDR2 ANQGSEA. V lost 4 bases and J lost 7, with 16 bases in between. The CDR3 has 13 amino acids. The J gene is TRBJ1-2, the V gene TRBV29-1; perhaps TRBD1 as D (5 bases). The receptor was derived from an adult who received the AZD1222 COVID-19 vaccine. The specimen comprised peripheral blood, sampled 28 days after the second AZD1222 dose. CDR3 sequence reads: CSVVARDPFGYTF. As DNA, the CDR3 is TGCAGCGTTGTGGCCAGGGACCCTTTTGGCTACACCTTC. The full variable domain, rest sourced from reference TRBV29-1 and TRBJ1-2, is SAVISQKPSRDICQRGTSLTIQCQVDSQVTMMFWYRQQPGQSLTLIATANQGSEATYESGFVIDKFPISRPNLTFSTLTVSNMSPEDSSIYLCSVVARDPFGYTFGSGTRLTVV.